The 19 T cell receptor beta chains in this list originate from one sample, sequenced in a study of spatial heterogeneity in lung cancer. Noted time point: sample taken at primary tumor resection. Study-wide results and caveats: Tumors with more nonsynonymous mutations had more expanded intratumoral alpha and beta TCRs.

No antigen has been identified for these receptors. TCRdb recomputed calls from the 5' RACE reads with MiXCR, one row per CDR3 protein. The table includes about 15,000 distinct CDR3 sequences, approximately 7% detected once. Specimen: lung tumor tissue, collected at surgery. The receptors originated from a male donor with early-stage non-small cell lung cancer.

The chain couples TRBV6-5 to TRBJ2-5; D is tentatively TRBD1 or TRBD2 (6 bases each). Per the germline V gene, CDR1 is MNHEY and CDR2 is SVGAGI. V dropped 7 bases and J dropped 9 bases, with 30 bases sitting between them. CDR3 length: 17 amino acids. The CDR3 sequence is CASTARGPYTCGVAQYF. DNA for the CDR3: TGTGCCAGCACCGCACGGGGGCCGTACACCTGTGGGGTGGCCCAGTACTTC.

The chain joins TRBV7-9 to TRBJ1-1, with D hard to call. Germline CDR1 and CDR2: SEHNR and FQNEAQ (reference sequence). This CDR3 is built from 13 residues. Trimming removed 3 bases at V and 2 bases at J, with 7 bases between. The CDR3 spells CASSFSRNTEAFF. The CDR3 DNA reads as TGTGCCAGCAGCTTCTCCCGTAACACTGAAGCTTTCTTT.

As to this clonotype: A read error may explain this, as a much larger clone is one base away. This chain uses TRBV7-2 with TRBJ2-5; the D is unclear. CDR1 and CDR2 from the germline V gene are SGHTA and FQGNSA. Trimming took off 2 bases at V and 3 bases at J, with 1 base between the two ends. This CDR3 has 11 residues. Here the CDR3 reads CASSLKETQYF. DNA for the CDR3: TGTGCCAGCAGCTTAAAAGAGACCCAGTACTTC.

Many counts were recorded for this clonotype. V is TRBV20-1 and J is TRBJ2-3; D is unclear. The germline V and J ends were trimmed by 0 bases and 6 bases, with 4 bases remaining between them. This CDR3 has 11 amino acids. Germline V CDR1 and CDR2: DFQATT, SNEGSKA (reference sequence). CDR3: CSAREADTQYF. CDR3 coding DNA: TGCAGTGCTAGAGAAGCGGATACGCAGTATTTT.

This clonotype was observed at least ten times. The CDR3 nucleotides are TGCAGTGCCTGGGGGGATAGCAATCAGCCCCAGCATTTT. Translating it yields CSAWGDSNQPQHF. This sequence joins TRBV20-1 and TRBJ1-5; weak D call: TRBD1 (5 bases). The V gene lost 6 bases and the J gene lost 0 bases, with 9 bases spanning the gap. This CDR3 comprises 13 residues. Germline-derived CDR1 and CDR2 are DFQATT and SNEGSKA (reference sequence).

The chain uses TRBV10-3 and TRBJ1-1, with 8 nucleotides matching TRBD1. From germline, CDR1 is ENHRY and CDR2 SYGVKD. The CDR3 has 14 amino acids. V dropped 3 bases and J dropped 3; count of bases not matched to a gene: 3. The CDR3 region has the DNA TGTGCCATCAGTGACGGACAGGGCGACACTGAAGCTTTCTTT. Protein product: CAISDGQGDTEAFF.

This clonotype was detected many times. This chain links TRBV5-1 with TRBJ1-1, with 12 bases that match TRBD1. The CDR3 covers 15 residues. V shed 2 bases and J 4 bases; nucleotides not matched to a gene: 3. Germline V gene sequence: CDR1 SGHRS, CDR2 YFSETQ. The CDR3, as DNA: TGCGCCAGCAGCTTACCGGGACAGGGGGCCACTGAAGCTTTCTTT. Protein: CASSLPGQGATEAFF.

The chain recombines TRBV12-3 or TRBV12-4 with TRBJ1-3, with D possibly being TRBD1 (5 bases). This CDR3 comprises 17 residues. Deletions cut 6 bases from V and 0 bases from J, with 18 bases between. CDR3 in amino acids: CASRGSWGSYSGNTIYF. DNA for the CDR3: TGTGCCAGCAGGGGTAGCTGGGGCTCCTACTCTGGAAACACCATATATTTT.

The V gene is TRBV10-3, the J gene TRBJ2-5; D might be TRBD1 or TRBD2, each matching 7 bases. This CDR3 has 12 residues. Deletions cut 11 bases from V and 2 bases from J, with 12 bases between. Germline CDR1 and CDR2: ENHRY and SYGVKD. The CDR3, as DNA: TGTGCCGGGGGGGACAGACAAGAGACCCAGTACTTC. Protein: CAGGDRQETQYF.

By proportion, this clonotype is medium-sized. The chain combines TRBV5-1 with TRBJ2-3; possible D gene TRBD1, 5 bases. Trimming cost V 1 base and J 3 bases, with 9 bases left between them. The CDR3 sequence is 14 residues long. Germline CDR1 SGHRS, CDR2 YFSETQ. CDR3 amino acids: CASSLNRQTDTQYF. DNA of the CDR3: TGCGCCAGCAGCTTGAACAGACAGACAGATACGCAGTATTTT.

The chain uses TRBV15 and TRBJ2-2, with TRBD1 identical over 9 bases. CDR1 and CDR2 from the germline V gene are LNHNV and YYDKDF (reference sequence). The V segment lost 1 base and the J segment 4 bases; nucleotides outside the gene matches: 4. This CDR3 contains 16 residues. In DNA form, the CDR3 reads TGTGCCACCAGCAGAGCTAGGACAGGGGCCACCGGGGAGCTGTTTTTT. It specifies CATSRARTGATGELFF.

This clonotype came up a few times. The chain carries TRBV10-3 and TRBJ2-2, with D unresolved. The CDR3 has 13 amino acids. The germline CDR1 and CDR2 sequences are ENHRY and SYGVKD. V lost 6 bases and J lost 4, with 9 bases in between. CDR3 protein: CAIRGAGTGELFF. As DNA, the CDR3 is TGTGCCATCAGGGGCGCAGGCACCGGGGAGCTGTTTTTT.

The chain links TRBV10-2 to TRBJ1-2; unclear D gene. V was trimmed by 10 bases and J by 8 bases, leaving 11 bases between them. The CDR3 length is 10 residues. Germline assignment: CDR1 WSHSY and CDR2 SAAADI. DNA of the CDR3: TGCGCCACGGGCCAGAGAGGCTACACCTTC. It specifies CATGQRGYTF.

This clonotype was detected many times. The rearrangement uses TRBV12-3 or TRBV12-4 and TRBJ2-7; 9 bases are shared with TRBD1. The junction had 7 bases not matched to a gene; V was cut back by 5 bases and J by 8 bases. This CDR3 spans 13 amino acids. CDR3 sequence (DNA): TGTGCCAGCAGTCTTGACAGGGGGGTTAAGCAGTACTTC. Protein product: CASSLDRGVKQYF.

This clonotype was recorded a few times. The chain has TRBV4-1 and TRBJ2-5; TRBD2 matches at 9 bases. Per the germline V gene, CDR1 is MGHRA and CDR2 is YSYEKL. This CDR3 comprises 15 residues. J was trimmed by 1 base and V by 4 bases; bases with no gene match: 4. CDR3 DNA: TGCGCCAGCAGCCGCACGACTAGCGGCCAAGAGACCCAGTACTTC. This codes for CASSRTTSGQETQYF.

In this sample, this clonotype turned up many times. This chain uses TRBV20-1 with TRBJ2-6; D is uncertain. CDR3 length: 16 amino acids. V shed 1 base and J shed 2 bases, with 12 bases lying between them. The germline CDR1 and CDR2 sequences are DFQATT and SNEGSKA (reference sequence). In DNA, the CDR3 is TGCAGTGCTAGAGGACCGCCAGGAGCTGGGGCCAACGTCCTGACTTTC. Translation gives CSARGPPGAGANVLTF.

This clonotype turned up a few times. This chain uses TRBV7-8 with TRBJ2-1; the D gene is possibly TRBD1 (5 bases). The V gene lost 5 bases and the J gene lost 3 bases, with 20 bases spanning the gap. Germline CDR1 reads SGHVS; CDR2 reads FQNEAQ. The CDR3 runs to 17 residues. CDR3 region: CASSPTGARLFYNEQFF. The CDR3 DNA sequence: TGTGCCAGCAGCCCCACTGGGGCCCGTCTTTTCTACAATGAGCAGTTCTTC.

V is TRBV7-2 and J is TRBJ2-5, with 9 bases that match TRBD2. The V gene's germline CDR1 is SGHTA and CDR2 FQGNSA. The CDR3 loop spans 18 amino acids. Trimming at V came to 2 bases and at J to 0 bases, leaving 10 bases not matched to a gene. The CDR3 region is CASSLKAGGGAYQETQYF. CDR3 sequence (DNA): TGTGCCAGCAGCTTAAAGGCGGGCGGGGGGGCATACCAAGAGACCCAGTACTTC.

This clonotype is labeled as medium-sized. J is TRBJ1-6 and V is TRBV5-1; D remains unclear. Trimming removed 1 base from V and 2 bases from J, with 7 bases in between. Germline values: CDR1 SGHRS, CDR2 YFSETQ. This CDR3 is built from 15 residues. The CDR3 loop reads CASSLSSPYNSPLHF. The CDR3, as DNA: TGCGCCAGCAGCTTGTCGAGCCCCTATAATTCACCCCTCCACTTT.